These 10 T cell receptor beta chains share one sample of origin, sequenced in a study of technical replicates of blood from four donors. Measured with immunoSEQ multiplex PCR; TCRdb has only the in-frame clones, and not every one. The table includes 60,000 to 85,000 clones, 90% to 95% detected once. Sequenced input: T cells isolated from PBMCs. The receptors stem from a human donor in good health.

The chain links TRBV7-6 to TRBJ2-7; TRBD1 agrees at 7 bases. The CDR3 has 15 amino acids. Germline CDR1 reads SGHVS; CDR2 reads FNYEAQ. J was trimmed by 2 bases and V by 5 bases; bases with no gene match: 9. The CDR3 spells CASSPPGTETYEQYF. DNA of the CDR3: TGTGCCAGCAGCCCGCCCGGGACAGAGACCTACGAGCAGTACTTC.

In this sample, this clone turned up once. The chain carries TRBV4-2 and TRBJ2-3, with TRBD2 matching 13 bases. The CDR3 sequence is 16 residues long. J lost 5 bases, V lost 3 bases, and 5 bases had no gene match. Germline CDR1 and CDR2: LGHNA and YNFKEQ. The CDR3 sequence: CASSQGTSGEIDTQYF. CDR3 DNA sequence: TGTGCCAGCAGCCAGGGGACTAGCGGGGAGATAGATACGCAGTATTTT.

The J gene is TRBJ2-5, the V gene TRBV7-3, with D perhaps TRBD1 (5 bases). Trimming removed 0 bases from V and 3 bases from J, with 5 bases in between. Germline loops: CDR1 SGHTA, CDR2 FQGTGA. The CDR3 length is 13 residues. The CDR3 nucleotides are TGTGCCAGCAGCTTAACCAGGGAAGAGACCCAGTACTTC. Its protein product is CASSLTREETQYF. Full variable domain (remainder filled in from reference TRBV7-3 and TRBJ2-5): GAGVSQTPSNKVTEKGKYVELRCDPISGHTALYWYRQSLGQGPEFLIYFQGTGAADDSGLPNDRFFAVRPEGSVSTLKIQRTERGDSAVYLCASSLTREETQYFGPGTRLLVL.

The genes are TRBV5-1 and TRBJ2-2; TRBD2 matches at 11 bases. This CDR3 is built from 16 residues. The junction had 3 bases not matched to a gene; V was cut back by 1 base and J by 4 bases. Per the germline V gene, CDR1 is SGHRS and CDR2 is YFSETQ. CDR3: CASSLRTSGSTGELFF. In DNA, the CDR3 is TGCGCCAGCAGCTTGAGGACTAGCGGGTCCACCGGGGAGCTGTTTTTT.

DNA for the CDR3: TGCAGCGTCGTTAGGACAGGGAACACTGAAGCTTTCTTT. Protein product: CSVVRTGNTEAFF. This chain uses TRBV29-1 with TRBJ1-1; the match to TRBD1 covers 7 bases. V lost 6 bases and J lost 1; bases outside the gene matches: 5. CDR1 is SQVTM, CDR2 ANQGSEA, per germline. This CDR3 spans 13 amino acids. The full variable domain, in which reference TRBV29-1 and TRBJ1-1 provide the parts outside the CDR3, is SAVISQKPSRDICQRGTSLTIQCQVDSQVTMMFWYRQQPGQSLTLIATANQGSEATYESGFVIDKFPISRPNLTFSTLTVSNMSPEDSSIYLCSVVRTGNTEAFFGQGTRLTVV.

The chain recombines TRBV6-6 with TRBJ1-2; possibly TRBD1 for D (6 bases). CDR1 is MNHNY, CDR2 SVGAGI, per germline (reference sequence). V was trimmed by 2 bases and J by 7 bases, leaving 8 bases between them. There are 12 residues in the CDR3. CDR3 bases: TGTGCCAGCAGTTACATGGACAGTGGCTACACCTTC. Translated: CASSYMDSGYTF.

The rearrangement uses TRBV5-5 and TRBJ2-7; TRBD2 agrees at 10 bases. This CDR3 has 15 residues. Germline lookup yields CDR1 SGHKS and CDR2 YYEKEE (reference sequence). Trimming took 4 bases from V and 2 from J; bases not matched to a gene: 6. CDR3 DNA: TGTGCCAGCAGCATAGGACTAGCGGAGGCCTACGAGCAGTACTTC. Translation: CASSIGLAEAYEQYF.

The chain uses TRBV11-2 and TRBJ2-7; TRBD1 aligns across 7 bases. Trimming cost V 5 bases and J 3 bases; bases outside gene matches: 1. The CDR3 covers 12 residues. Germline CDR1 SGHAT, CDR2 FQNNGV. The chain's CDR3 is CASSRQGYEQYF. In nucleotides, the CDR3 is TGTGCCAGCAGCCGACAGGGCTACGAGCAGTACTTC.

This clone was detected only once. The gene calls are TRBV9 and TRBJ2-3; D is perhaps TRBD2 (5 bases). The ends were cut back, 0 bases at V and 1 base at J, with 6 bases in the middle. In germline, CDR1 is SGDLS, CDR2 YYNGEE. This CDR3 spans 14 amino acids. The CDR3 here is CASSVGSGTDTQYF. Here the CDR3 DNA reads TGTGCCAGCAGCGTAGGTAGCGGCACAGATACGCAGTATTTT.

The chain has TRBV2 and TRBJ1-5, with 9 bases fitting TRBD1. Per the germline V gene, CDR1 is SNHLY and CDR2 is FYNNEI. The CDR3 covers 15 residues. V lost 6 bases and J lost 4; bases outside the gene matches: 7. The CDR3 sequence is CASSEWGQGNQPQHF. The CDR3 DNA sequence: TGTGCCAGCAGCGAATGGGGACAGGGAAATCAGCCCCAGCATTTT.